The 28 T cell receptor beta chains presented below share a single source sample, sequenced in a study of T cells in Graves' hyperthyroidism and ophthalmopathy (dated by TCRdb to between 2018 and 2021). Libraries were built with multiplex PCR. TCRdb shows the sequencer as Illumina HiSeq 2000. TCR beta CDR3 regions were amplified from RNA transcripts. For the first round of RT-PCR on the TCR CDR3, the HTBI primer set was used together with the Qiagen OneStep RT-PCR kit. TCRdb trimmed public reads at Q25 via fastp, called clones via MiXCR and kept in-frame beta chains. Rows matching on CDR3 protein sequence are summarized as one entry with the most common DNA and genes. This sample gives 800,000 or so distinct CDR3 sequences in total; around 39% of them show up just once. The ten largest account for about 9% of the sample. The sample taken for sequencing was blood. These TCRs come from a man younger than 35 with Graves' hyperthyroidism.

This sequence joins TRBV2 and TRBJ2-5, with TRBD1 matching 10 bases. Germline CDR1 reads SNHLY; CDR2 reads FYNNEI. The trim removed 0 bases at V and 1 base at J, leaving 2 bases unmatched. CDR3 length equals 16 residues. CDR3 sequence (DNA): TGTGCCAGCAGTGAAGCGCGGACAGGGGGCCAAGAGACCCAGTACTTC. Its protein product is CASSEARTGGQETQYF.

The chain is built from TRBV6-6 and TRBJ2-6; D not resolved. V lost 2 bases and J 2 bases, leaving 10 bases between the germline ends. This CDR3 is 16 amino acids long. CDR1 and CDR2 (germline): MNHNY, SVGAGI (reference sequence). The CDR3 sequence: CASSYTSGAGANVLTF. Written as DNA, the CDR3 is TGTGCCAGCAGTTACACCTCAGGAGCTGGGGCCAACGTCCTGACTTTC.

Notes on this clonotype: A much larger clone lies one base from this, so it may be a read error. The chain combines TRBV7-3 with TRBJ1-2; 9 bases are shared with TRBD1. Germline CDR1 SGHTA, CDR2 FQGTGA. J gave up 8 bases and V 5 bases, and 6 bases lay outside the gene matches. There are 13 residues in the CDR3. The CDR3 DNA follows: TGTGCCAGCAGCGATGACAGGGGGGAAGGCTACACCTTC. Amino acid sequence: CASSDDRGEGYTF.

This clonotype was found a few times. V gene TRBV19 combines with J gene TRBJ2-7, with 8 bases fitting TRBD1. Trimming cost V 6 bases and J 3 bases; bases outside gene matches: 4. The CDR3 has 13 amino acids. From germline, CDR1 is LNHDA and CDR2 SQIVND (reference sequence). CDR3 DNA: TGTGCCAGTAGGCTCGGACAGGGCTACGAGCAGTACTTC. Translation: CASRLGQGYEQYF.

In regard to this clonotype: The CDR3 does not close with the conserved phenylalanine or tryptophan, likely indicating a read error. V gene TRBV7-3 combines with J gene TRBJ1-1, with 7 bases fitting TRBD1. V was clipped by 2 bases and J by 4 bases; unmatched bases: 1. This CDR3 contains 13 residues. The V gene's germline CDR1 is SGHTA and CDR2 FQGTGA. The CDR3 spells CASSLDRATEAFL. For the CDR3, the DNA is TGTGCCAGCAGCTTAGACAGGGCCACTGAAGCTTTCCTT.

This clonotype has more than one count but fewer than ten. V and J are TRBV9 and TRBJ1-3, with a possible D match to TRBD1 (5 bases). The V gene's germline CDR1 is SGDLS and CDR2 YYNGEE. This CDR3 spans 13 amino acids. V gave up 1 base and J gave up 8 bases, with 10 bases separating them. The CDR3 DNA reads as TGTGCCAGCAGCGTAAGGGACGAATACACCATATATTTT. As protein: CASSVRDEYTIYF.

A few counts support this clonotype. The V gene is TRBV3-1, the J gene TRBJ2-5; 7 bases line up with TRBD2. The CDR3 runs to 17 residues. V was clipped by 2 bases and J by 0 bases; unmatched bases: 9. Germline CDR1 and CDR2: LGHDT and YNNKEL (reference sequence). The CDR3 protein is CASSQNGRHWYQETQYF. In DNA, the CDR3 is TGTGCCAGCAGCCAAAACGGGAGGCATTGGTACCAAGAGACCCAGTACTTC.

This chain uses TRBV7-9 with TRBJ2-7; D gene uncertain. The CDR3 loop spans 14 amino acids. Between the trimmed V and J ends, which lost 5 bases and 2 bases, there was a span of 13 bases. Germline CDR1 is SEHNR and CDR2 is FQNEAQ (reference sequence). CDR3 nucleotide sequence: TGTGCCAGCAGCCAAGAGGCCTCTACCTACGAGCAGTACTTC. It codes for CASSQEASTYEQYF. Based on the CDR3 plus reference TRBV7-9 and TRBJ2-7, the full variable domain is DTGVSQNPRHKITKRGQNVTFRCDPISEHNRLYWYRQTLGQGPEFLTYFQNEAQLEKSRLLSDRFSAERPKGSFSTLEIQRTEQGDSAMYLCASSQEASTYEQYFGPGTRLTVT.

Many counts were recorded for this clonotype. The V call is TRBV12-3 or TRBV12-4, the J call TRBJ1-5; D is undetermined. The V and J ends lost 1 base and 7 bases respectively, with 14 bases between them. CDR3 length: 15 amino acids. In DNA form, the CDR3 reads TGTGCCAGCAGTTTAGGTTACACCGACGGCCAGCCCCAGCATTTT. It encodes CASSLGYTDGQPQHF.

This clonotype was counted a few times. The rearrangement joins TRBV7-9 to TRBJ1-1; TRBD1 might be the D (6 bases). Germline values: CDR1 SEHNR, CDR2 FQNEAQ (reference sequence). This CDR3 is built from 14 residues. V lost 5 bases and J 5 bases, leaving 15 bases between the germline ends. The CDR3, as DNA: TGTGCCAGCAGCCCCCCACAGGGAAAAACTGAAGCTTTCTTT. It encodes CASSPPQGKTEAFF.

This chain connects TRBV7-8 to TRBJ1-1; weak D call: TRBD1 (6 bases). The CDR3 length is 17 residues. Trimming pared 3 bases from V and 1 base from J, leaving 18 bases between. Germline values: CDR1 SGHVS, CDR2 FQNEAQ. The CDR3 bases are TGTGCCAGCAGCTTGGGGAGGGCAGGGGTGGGGAACACTGAAGCTTTCTTT. Translated, it gives CASSLGRAGVGNTEAFF.

This clonotype was recorded at least ten times. The rearrangement joins TRBV24-1 to TRBJ1-6; tentative D call: TRBD1 (5 bases). Germline CDR1 reads KGHDR; CDR2 reads SFDVKD. This CDR3 is built from 14 residues. Trimming cost V 2 bases and J 10 bases, with 11 bases left between them. CDR3 in DNA: TGTGCCACCAGTGATTCCTACCCAGGGTCACCCCTCCACTTT. It is translated as CATSDSYPGSPLHF.

This chain links TRBV2 with TRBJ2-6; possibly TRBD2 for D (6 bases). V lost 6 bases to trimming and J lost 4 bases, with 13 bases between them. The CDR3 consists of 15 residues. Germline V lookup: CDR1 SNHLY, CDR2 FYNNEI. The DNA of the CDR3 is TGTGCCAGCAGGTTAGGGGACTCAGGGGCCAACGTCCTGACTTTC. Its protein product is CASRLGDSGANVLTF.

The CDR3 DNA reads as TGTGCCAGCGCGGGGACAGGGAAAAGTCAGCCCCAGCATTTT. This sequence encodes CASAGTGKSQPQHF. The rearrangement uses TRBV6-5 and TRBJ1-5, with 9 bases that match TRBD1. Per the germline V gene, CDR1 is MNHEY and CDR2 is SVGAGI. The CDR3 is 14 amino acids. Trimming took 8 bases from V and 6 from J; bases not matched to a gene: 8.

This clonotype has just a few counts. The rearrangement links TRBV6-6 to TRBJ2-6; D is ambiguous. This CDR3 is built from 14 residues. CDR1 is MNHNY and CDR2 is SVGAGI in the germline V gene (reference sequence). The V and J ends lost 10 bases and 4 bases respectively, with 14 bases between them. CDR3 DNA: TGTGCCACTCAGAAGGTTGGCGGGGCCAACGTCCTGACTTTC. It specifies CATQKVGGANVLTF.

This clonotype was observed a few times. The genes are TRBV7-9 and TRBJ2-7, with 9 bases that match TRBD1. Looked up from germline, CDR1 is SEHNR and CDR2 is FQNEAQ (reference sequence). V lost 6 bases and J lost 3; bases outside the gene matches: 9. There are 15 residues in the CDR3. CDR3 bases: TGTGCCAGCAGTTTTGGACAGGGGACGATCTACGAGCAGTACTTC. As protein: CASSFGQGTIYEQYF.

V usage is TRBV29-1 and J usage is TRBJ2-2, with unresolved D. CDR1 is SQVTM and CDR2 is ANQGSEA in the germline V gene. V was shortened by 8 bases and J by 7 bases, with 8 bases between the two germline ends. The CDR3 has 10 amino acids. Here the CDR3 DNA reads TGCAGCTCGACTGGCGGGGAGCTGTTTTTT. Residues: CSSTGGELFF.

The chain couples TRBV20-1 to TRBJ2-7; maybe TRBD1 (5 bases). V was clipped by 5 bases and J by 5 bases, with 16 bases between them. Germline CDR1 DFQATT, CDR2 SNEGSKA (reference sequence). The CDR3 length is 13 residues. The CDR3 coding sequence is TGCAGTGCTGACAGCCGGATGGGTAACGAGCAGTACTTC. Amino acid sequence: CSADSRMGNEQYF.

As to this clonotype: The conserved final phenylalanine or tryptophan is absent from the CDR3, which likely points to a read error. This chain links TRBV10-3 with TRBJ1-4, with D unresolved. Looked up from germline, CDR1 is ENHRY and CDR2 is SYGVKD. Trimming took off 6 bases at V and 8 bases at J, with 10 bases between the two ends. The CDR3 runs 12 residues. DNA of the CDR3: TGTGCCATCAGAGGCAGTCGGGAAAAACTGTTTTCT. Translating it yields CAIRGSREKLFS.

Of note for this clonotype: Just one base apart from a much larger clone, this may be a read error. CDR3 loop: CASKADHREVGQPQHF. The CDR3, as DNA: TGTGCCAGTAAGGCGGATCATCGGGAGGTTGGACAGCCCCAGCATTTT. V and J are TRBV19 and TRBJ1-5; no firm D call. The CDR3 spans 16 residues. Trimming took 7 bases from V and 7 from J, leaving 23 bases between them. CDR1 and CDR2 from the germline V gene are LNHDA and SQIVND (reference sequence).

The chain combines TRBV6-5 with TRBJ2-2, with 9 bases identical to TRBD2. The germline gives CDR1 MNHEY, CDR2 SVGAGI. Unmatched junction bases numbered 6, after V lost 4 bases and J lost 6 bases. CDR3 length: 15 amino acids. CDR3 residues: CASSLGLATAGELFF. CDR3 in DNA: TGTGCCAGCAGTTTGGGACTAGCTACGGCCGGGGAGCTGTTTTTT.

This chain connects TRBV29-1 to TRBJ2-2; 8 nucleotides agree with TRBD2. Unmatched junction bases numbered 4, after V lost 3 bases and J lost 1 base. Germline-derived CDR1 and CDR2 are SQVTM and ANQGSEA. The CDR3 has 15 residues. The CDR3 protein is CSVDTGGVNTGELFF. The CDR3 DNA sequence: TGCAGCGTTGACACCGGGGGGGTGAACACCGGGGAGCTGTTTTTT.

In this sample, this clonotype turned up once. Sequence at one end of the junction differs from germline and may be a read error. This rearrangement joins TRBV11-1 to TRBJ2-5; D possibly corresponds to TRBD1 (6 bases). The CDR3 sequence is 16 residues long. CDR1 is SGHAT, CDR2 FQDESV, per germline (reference sequence). CDR3 in DNA: TGTGCCGGCAGCGCCGTAACGGGCCCAGGGGAAGAGACCCAGTACTTC. Protein sequence: CAGSAVTGPGEETQYF.

Turning to this clonotype: Compared with germline, one end of the junction differs, possibly owing to a read error. V and J are TRBV12-3 or TRBV12-4 and TRBJ2-6; a weak D match, TRBD1 (6 bases). The CDR3 is made up of 16 amino acids. The CDR3 bases are TGTGCCTCAGCATCAGGGGTTAATGCTGGGGCCAACGTCCCGACTTTC. Protein product: CASASGVNAGANVPTF.

The chain recombines TRBV7-9 with TRBJ2-5; 7 bases are shared with TRBD2. The V gene's germline CDR1 is SEHNR and CDR2 FQNEAQ (reference sequence). Trimming took 5 bases from V and 3 from J; bases not matched to a gene: 12. The CDR3 sequence is 16 residues long. CDR3: CASSTLGAGEEETQYF. The CDR3 region has the DNA TGTGCCAGCAGCACCCTCGGTGCGGGAGAGGAAGAGACCCAGTACTTC.

The rearrangement joins TRBV6-5 to TRBJ1-2; D may be TRBD1 (6 bases). Germline V lookup: CDR1 MNHEY, CDR2 SVGAGI. V was trimmed by 4 bases and J by 8 bases, leaving 20 bases between them. The CDR3 runs to 15 residues. The CDR3 loop reads CASSSYETGTAGYTF. Written as DNA, the CDR3 is TGTGCCAGCAGTTCCTACGAAACAGGGACGGCCGGCTACACCTTC.

This clonotype has ten or more counts. V usage is TRBV9 and J usage is TRBJ1-6; D not certain. Trimming stripped 0 bases from V and 7 bases from J, with 11 bases between. The CDR3 has 15 residues. Per germline, CDR1 SGDLS and CDR2 YYNGEE. Written as DNA, the CDR3 is TGTGCCAGCAGCGTAGAAGGCGGACTGAATTCACCCCTCCACTTT. It specifies CASSVEGGLNSPLHF.

V gene TRBV2 combines with J gene TRBJ2-7, with D perhaps TRBD2 (5 bases). Germline values: CDR1 SNHLY, CDR2 FYNNEI. With 6 bases removed from V and 0 bases from J, the gap between germline ends came to 21 bases. The CDR3 spans 17 residues. In DNA, the CDR3 is TGTGCCAGCAGATCACTAGATCCGGCGAAACCCTCCTACGAGCAGTACTTC. This codes for CASRSLDPAKPSYEQYF.